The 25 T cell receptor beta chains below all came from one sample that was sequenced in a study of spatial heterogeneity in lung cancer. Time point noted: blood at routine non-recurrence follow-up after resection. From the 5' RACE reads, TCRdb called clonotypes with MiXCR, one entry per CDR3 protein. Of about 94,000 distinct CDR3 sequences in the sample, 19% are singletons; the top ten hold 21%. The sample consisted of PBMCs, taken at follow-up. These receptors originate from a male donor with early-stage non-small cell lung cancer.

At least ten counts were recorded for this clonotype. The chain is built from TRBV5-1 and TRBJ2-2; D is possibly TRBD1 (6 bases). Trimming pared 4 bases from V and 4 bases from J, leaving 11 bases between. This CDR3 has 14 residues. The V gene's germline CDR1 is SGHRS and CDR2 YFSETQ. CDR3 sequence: CASSVDSSTGELFF. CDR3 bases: TGCGCCAGCAGCGTGGACAGTTCCACCGGGGAGCTGTTTTTT.

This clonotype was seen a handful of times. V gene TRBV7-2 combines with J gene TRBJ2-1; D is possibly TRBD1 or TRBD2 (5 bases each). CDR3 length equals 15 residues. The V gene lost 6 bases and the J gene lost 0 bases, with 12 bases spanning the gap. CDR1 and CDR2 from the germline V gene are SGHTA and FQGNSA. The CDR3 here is CASSGWGSSYNEQFF. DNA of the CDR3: TGTGCCAGCAGTGGGTGGGGGAGCTCCTACAATGAGCAGTTCTTC.

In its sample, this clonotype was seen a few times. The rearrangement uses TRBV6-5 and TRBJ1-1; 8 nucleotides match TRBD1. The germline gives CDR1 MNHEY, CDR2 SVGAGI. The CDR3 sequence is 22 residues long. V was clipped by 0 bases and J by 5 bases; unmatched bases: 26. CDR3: CASSYSTKSRRASDRVGTEAFF. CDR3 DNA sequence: TGTGCCAGCAGTTACTCGACGAAGTCCCGCCGTGCTTCGGACAGGGTGGGAACTGAAGCTTTCTTT.

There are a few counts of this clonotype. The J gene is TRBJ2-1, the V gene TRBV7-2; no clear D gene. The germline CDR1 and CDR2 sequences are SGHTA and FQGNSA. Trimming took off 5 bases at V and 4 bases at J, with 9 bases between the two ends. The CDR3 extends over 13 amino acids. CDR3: CASSAQLYNEQFF. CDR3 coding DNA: TGTGCCAGCAGCGCCCAATTATACAATGAGCAGTTCTTC.

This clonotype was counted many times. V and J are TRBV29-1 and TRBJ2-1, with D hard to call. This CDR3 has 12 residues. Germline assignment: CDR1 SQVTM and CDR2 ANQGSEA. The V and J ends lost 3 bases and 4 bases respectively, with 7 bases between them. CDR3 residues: CSVDSGYNEQFF. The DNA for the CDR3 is TGCAGCGTTGATAGTGGTTACAATGAGCAGTTCTTC.

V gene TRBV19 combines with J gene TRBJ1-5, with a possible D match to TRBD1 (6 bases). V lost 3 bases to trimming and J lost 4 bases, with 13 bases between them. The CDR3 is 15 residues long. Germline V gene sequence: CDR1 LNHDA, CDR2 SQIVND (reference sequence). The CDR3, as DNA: TGTGCCAGTAGTATGGCAAGGGGGAGGAATCAGCCCCAGCATTTT. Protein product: CASSMARGRNQPQHF.

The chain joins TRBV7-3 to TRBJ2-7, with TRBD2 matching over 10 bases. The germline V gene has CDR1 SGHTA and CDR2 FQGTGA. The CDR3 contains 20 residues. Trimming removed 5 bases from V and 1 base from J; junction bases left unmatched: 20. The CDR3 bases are TGTGCCAGCAGCCTCTGGGTTCGGGAGCGGGAGGGCCAATCGTCCTACGAGCAGTACTTC. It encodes CASSLWVREREGQSSYEQYF.

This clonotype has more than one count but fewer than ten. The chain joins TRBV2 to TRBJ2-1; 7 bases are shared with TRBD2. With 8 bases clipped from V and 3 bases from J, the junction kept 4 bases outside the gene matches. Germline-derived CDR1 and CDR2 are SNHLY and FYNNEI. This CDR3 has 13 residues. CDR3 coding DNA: TGTGCCAGCGCTGCTAGCGGCTACAATGAGCAGTTCTTC. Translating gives CASAASGYNEQFF.

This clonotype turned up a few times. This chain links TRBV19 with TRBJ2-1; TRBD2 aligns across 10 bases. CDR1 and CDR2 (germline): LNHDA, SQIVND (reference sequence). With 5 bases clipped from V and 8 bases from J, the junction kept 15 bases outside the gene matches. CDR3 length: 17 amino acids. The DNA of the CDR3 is TGTGCCAGTAGTGGATCCCTCCTAGCGGGGGAGTTGGATGAGCAGTTCTTC. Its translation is CASSGSLLAGELDEQFF.

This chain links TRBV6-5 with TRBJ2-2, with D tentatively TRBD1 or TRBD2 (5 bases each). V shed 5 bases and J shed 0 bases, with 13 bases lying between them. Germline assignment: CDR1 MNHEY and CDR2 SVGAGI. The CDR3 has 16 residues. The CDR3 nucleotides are TGTGCCAGCAGTACCCCCGGGACCGCGAACACCGGGGAGCTGTTTTTT. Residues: CASSTPGTANTGELFF.

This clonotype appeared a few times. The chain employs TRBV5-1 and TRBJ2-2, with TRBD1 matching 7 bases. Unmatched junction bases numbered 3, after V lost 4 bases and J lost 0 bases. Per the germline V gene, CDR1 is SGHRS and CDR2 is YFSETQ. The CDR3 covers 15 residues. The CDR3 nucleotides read TGCGCCAGCAGCCGGGACAGCACGAACACCGGGGAGCTGTTTTTT. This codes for CASSRDSTNTGELFF.

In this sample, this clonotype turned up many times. CDR3 in DNA: TGTGCCAGCAGCATGGACAGTCTGTCCTATGGCTACACCTTC. This sequence encodes CASSMDSLSYGYTF. This chain links TRBV6-5 with TRBJ1-2, with D maybe TRBD1 (6 bases). This CDR3 has 14 residues. Trimming took off 6 bases at V and 4 bases at J, with 15 bases between the two ends. Germline-derived CDR1 and CDR2 are MNHEY and SVGAGI.

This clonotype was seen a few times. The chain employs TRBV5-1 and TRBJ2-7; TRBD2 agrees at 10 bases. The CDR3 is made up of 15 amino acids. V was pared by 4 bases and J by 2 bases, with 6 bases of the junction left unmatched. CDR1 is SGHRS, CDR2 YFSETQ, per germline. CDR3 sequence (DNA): TGCGCCAGCAGCCCGGTAGCGGGGGGACCCTACGAGCAGTACTTC. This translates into CASSPVAGGPYEQYF.

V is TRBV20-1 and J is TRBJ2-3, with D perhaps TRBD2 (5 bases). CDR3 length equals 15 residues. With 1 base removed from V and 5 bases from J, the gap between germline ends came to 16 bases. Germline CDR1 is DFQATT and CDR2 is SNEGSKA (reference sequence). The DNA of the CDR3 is TGCAGTGCTAGAGGAGGGTTGGACTTTCGAGATACGCAGTATTTT. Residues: CSARGGLDFRDTQYF.

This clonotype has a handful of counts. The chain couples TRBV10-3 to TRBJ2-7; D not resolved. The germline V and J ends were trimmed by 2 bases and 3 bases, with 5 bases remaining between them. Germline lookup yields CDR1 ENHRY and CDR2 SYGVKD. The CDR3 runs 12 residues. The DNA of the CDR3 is TGTGCCATCAGTGAGAACGACTACGAGCAGTACTTC. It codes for CAISENDYEQYF.

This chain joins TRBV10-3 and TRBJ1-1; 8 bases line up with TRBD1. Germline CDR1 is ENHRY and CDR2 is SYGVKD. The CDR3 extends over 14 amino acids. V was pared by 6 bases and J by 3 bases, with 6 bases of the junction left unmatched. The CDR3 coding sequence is TGTGCCATCAGGAGACAGGGGTTGGACACTGAAGCTTTCTTT. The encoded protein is CAIRRQGLDTEAFF.

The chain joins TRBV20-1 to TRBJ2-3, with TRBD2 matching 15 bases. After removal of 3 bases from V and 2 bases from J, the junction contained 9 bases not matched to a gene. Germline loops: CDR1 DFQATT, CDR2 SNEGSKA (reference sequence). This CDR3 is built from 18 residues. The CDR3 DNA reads TGCAGTGCTAGCTCCCCCGGGACTAGCGGGGGGTCCACAGATACGCAGTATTTT. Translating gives CSASSPGTSGGSTDTQYF.

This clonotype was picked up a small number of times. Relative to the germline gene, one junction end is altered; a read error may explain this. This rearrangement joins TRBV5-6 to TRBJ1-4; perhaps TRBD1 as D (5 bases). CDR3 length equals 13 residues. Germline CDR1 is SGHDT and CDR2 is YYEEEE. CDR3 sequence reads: CASSLGTDEKLFF. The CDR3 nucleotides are TGTGCCAGCAGTTTGGGGACGGATGAAAAACTGTTTTTT.

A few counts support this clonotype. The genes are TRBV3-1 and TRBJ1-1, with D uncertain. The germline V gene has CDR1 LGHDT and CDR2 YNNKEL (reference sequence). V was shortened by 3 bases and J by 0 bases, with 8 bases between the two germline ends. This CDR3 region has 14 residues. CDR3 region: CASSHRGMNTEAFF. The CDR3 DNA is TGTGCCAGCAGCCACCGGGGAATGAACACTGAAGCTTTCTTT. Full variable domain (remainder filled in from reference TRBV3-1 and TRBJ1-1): DTAVSQTPKYLVTQMGNDKSIKCEQNLGHDTMYWYKQDSKKFLKIMFSYNNKELIINETVPNRFSPKSPDKAHLNLHINSLELGDSAVYFCASSHRGMNTEAFFGQGTRLTVV.

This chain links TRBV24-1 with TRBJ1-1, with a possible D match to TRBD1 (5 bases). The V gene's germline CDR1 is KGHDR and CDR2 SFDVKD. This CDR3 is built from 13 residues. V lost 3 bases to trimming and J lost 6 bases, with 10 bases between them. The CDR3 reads CATSDRGVPEAFF. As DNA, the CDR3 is TGTGCCACCAGTGATAGAGGGGTGCCTGAAGCTTTCTTT.

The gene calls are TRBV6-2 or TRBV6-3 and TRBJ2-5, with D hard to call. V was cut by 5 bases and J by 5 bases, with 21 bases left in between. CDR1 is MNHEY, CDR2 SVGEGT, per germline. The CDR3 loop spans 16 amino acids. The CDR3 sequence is CASSHQVGRRVETQYF. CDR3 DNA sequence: TGTGCCAGCAGTCACCAGGTTGGACGCCGAGTGGAGACCCAGTACTTC.

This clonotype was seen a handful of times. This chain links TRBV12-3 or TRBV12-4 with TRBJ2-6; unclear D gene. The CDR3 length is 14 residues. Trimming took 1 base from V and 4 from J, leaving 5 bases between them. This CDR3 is CASSLGRGANVLTF. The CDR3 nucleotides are TGTGCCAGCAGTTTAGGTCGGGGGGCCAACGTCCTGACTTTC.

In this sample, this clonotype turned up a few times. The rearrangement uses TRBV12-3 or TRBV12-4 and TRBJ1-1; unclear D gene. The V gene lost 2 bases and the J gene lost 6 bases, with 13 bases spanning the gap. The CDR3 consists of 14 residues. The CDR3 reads CASSLLASGSEAFF. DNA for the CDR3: TGTGCCAGCAGTTTACTAGCGAGCGGGTCTGAAGCTTTCTTT.

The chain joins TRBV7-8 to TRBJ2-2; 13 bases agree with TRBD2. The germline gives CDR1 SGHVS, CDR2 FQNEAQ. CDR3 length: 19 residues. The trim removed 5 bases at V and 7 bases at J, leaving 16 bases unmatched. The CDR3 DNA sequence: TGTGCCAGCAGCCCACGACCTGGGACTAGCGGGATAAGGAGCGGGGAGCTGTTTTTT. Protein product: CASSPRPGTSGIRSGELFF.

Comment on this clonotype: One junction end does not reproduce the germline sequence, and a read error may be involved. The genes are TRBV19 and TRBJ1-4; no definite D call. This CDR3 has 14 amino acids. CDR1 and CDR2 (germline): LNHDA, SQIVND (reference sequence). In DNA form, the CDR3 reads TGTGCCAGTATGAATACGGGAAGAAATGAAAAACTGATTTTT. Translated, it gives CASMNTGRNEKLIF.